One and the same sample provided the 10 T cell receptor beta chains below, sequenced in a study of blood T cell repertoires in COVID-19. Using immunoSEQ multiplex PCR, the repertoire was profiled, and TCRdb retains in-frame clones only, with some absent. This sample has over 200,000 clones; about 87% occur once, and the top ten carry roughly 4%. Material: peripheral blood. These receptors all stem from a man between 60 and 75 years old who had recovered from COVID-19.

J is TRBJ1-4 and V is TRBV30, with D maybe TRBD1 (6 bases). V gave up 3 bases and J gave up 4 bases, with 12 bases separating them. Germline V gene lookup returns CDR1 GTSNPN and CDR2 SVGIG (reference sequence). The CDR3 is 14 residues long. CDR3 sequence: CAWRQGRLNEKLFF. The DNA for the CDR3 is TGTGCCTGGAGGCAGGGGCGGCTTAATGAAAAACTGTTTTTT.

Written as DNA, the CDR3 is TGCGCCAGCAGCCAAGTCAGCGGGGGAGGTACAGATACGCAGTATTTT. Translated: CASSQVSGGGTDTQYF. The chain combines TRBV4-1 with TRBJ2-3, with 8 bases aligning to TRBD2. This CDR3 has 16 residues. V dropped 1 base and J dropped 3; count of bases not matched to a gene: 6. The germline V gene has CDR1 MGHRA and CDR2 YSYEKL.

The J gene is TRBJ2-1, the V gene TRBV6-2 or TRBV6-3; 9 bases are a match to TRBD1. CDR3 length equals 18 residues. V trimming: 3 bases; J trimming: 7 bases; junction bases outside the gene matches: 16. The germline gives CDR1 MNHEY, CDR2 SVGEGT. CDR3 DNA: TGTGCCAGCAGTTATAGGGGAGGGGGGACAGGGTATCGGAATGAGCAGTTCTTC. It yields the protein CASSYRGGGTGYRNEQFF.

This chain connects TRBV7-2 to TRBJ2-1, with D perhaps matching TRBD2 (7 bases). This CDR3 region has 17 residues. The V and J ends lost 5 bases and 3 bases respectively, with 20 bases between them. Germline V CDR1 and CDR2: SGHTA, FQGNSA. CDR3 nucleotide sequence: TGTGCCAGCAGCCCAATTCCCCCGGGGGGCCGCTACAATGAGCAGTTCTTC. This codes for CASSPIPPGGRYNEQFF.

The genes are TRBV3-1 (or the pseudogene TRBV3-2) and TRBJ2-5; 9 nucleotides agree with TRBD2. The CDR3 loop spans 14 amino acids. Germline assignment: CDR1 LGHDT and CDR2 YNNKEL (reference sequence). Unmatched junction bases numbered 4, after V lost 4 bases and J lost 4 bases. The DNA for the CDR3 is TGTGCCAGCAGCCCTAGCGGGGTTACAGAGACCCAGTACTTC. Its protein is CASSPSGVTETQYF.

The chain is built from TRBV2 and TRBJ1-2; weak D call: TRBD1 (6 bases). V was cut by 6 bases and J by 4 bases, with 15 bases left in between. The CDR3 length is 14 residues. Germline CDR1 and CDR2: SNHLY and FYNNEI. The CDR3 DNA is TGTGCCAGCAGGGGTGACAGGTCCGGCTATGGCTACACCTTC. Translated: CASRGDRSGYGYTF.

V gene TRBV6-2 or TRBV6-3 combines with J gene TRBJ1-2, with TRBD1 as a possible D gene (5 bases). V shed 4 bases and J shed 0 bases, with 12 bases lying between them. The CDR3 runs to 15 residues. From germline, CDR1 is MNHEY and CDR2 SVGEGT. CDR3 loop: CASSLTVNPNYGYTF. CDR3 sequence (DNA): TGTGCCAGCAGTTTGACAGTTAATCCTAACTATGGCTACACCTTC.

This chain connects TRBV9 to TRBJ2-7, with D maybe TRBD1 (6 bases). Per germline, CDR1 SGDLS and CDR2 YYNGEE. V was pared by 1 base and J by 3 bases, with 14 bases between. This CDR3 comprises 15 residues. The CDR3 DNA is TGTGCCAGCAGCGTAAGTGACAGGTATGGCTACGAGCAGTACTTC. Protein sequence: CASSVSDRYGYEQYF.

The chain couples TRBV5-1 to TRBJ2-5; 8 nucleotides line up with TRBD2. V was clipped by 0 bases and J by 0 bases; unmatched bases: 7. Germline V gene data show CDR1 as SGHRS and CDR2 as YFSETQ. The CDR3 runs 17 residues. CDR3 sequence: CASSLAGLAGYQETQYF. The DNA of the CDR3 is TGCGCCAGCAGCTTGGCAGGGTTAGCGGGGTACCAAGAGACCCAGTACTTC.

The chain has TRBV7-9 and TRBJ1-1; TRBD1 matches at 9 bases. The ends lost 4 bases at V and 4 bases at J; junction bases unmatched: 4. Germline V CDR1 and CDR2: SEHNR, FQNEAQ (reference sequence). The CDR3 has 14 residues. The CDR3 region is CASSSGTGSTEAFF. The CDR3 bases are TGTGCCAGCAGCTCGGGGACAGGGAGCACTGAAGCTTTCTTT.